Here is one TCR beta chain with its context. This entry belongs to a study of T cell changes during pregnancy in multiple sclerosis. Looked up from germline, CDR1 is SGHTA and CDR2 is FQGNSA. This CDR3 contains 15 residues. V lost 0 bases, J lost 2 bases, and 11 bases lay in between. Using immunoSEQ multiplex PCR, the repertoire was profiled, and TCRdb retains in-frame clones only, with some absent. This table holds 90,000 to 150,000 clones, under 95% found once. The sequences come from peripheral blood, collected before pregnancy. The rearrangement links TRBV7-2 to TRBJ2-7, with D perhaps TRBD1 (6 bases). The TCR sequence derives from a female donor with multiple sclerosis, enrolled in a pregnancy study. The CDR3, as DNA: TGTGCCAGCAGCTTAGCGGCAGGGGACCCCTACGAGCAGTACTTC. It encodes CASSLAAGDPYEQYF. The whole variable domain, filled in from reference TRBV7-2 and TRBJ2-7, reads GAGVSQSPSNKVTEKGKDVELRCDPISGHTALYWYRQSLGQGLEFLIYFQGNSAPDKSGLPSDRFSAERTGGSVSTLTIQRTQQEDSAVYLCASSLAAGDPYEQYFGPGTRLTVT.